This T cell receptor (beta chain) was recorded in a study of OX40 agonist ivuxolimab in advanced cancers. The overall study: Ivuxolimab, which patients received intravenously every 2 weeks, was dosed at 0.01 to 10 mg/kg. Three patients showed partial responses: one hepatocellular carcinoma and two cutaneous melanoma cases.

Profiled with immunoSEQ multiplex PCR; TCRdb holds only in-frame clones, not every one. This table holds approximately 100,000 clones, 70% to 90% found once. The material was CD4+ or CD8+ T cells sorted from blood, obtained in a trial of the OX40 agonist ivuxolimab. The clonotype originates from an adult with an advanced solid tumor such as melanoma, head and neck, liver or kidney cancer.

CDR3 loop: CASRGETGSPEAFF. As DNA, the CDR3 is TGTGCCAGCAGAGGAGAGACAGGGTCGCCTGAAGCTTTCTTT. The rearrangement joins TRBV7-9 to TRBJ1-1; 7 bases fit TRBD1. Germline lookup yields CDR1 SEHNR and CDR2 FQNEAQ (reference sequence). Trimming cost V 6 bases and J 6 bases; bases outside gene matches: 10. The CDR3 contains 14 residues.